The clone carrying this T cell receptor beta chain was observed a single time. The germline V gene encodes CDR1 SQVTM and CDR2 ANQGSEA. CDR3 length: 15 residues. V was pared by 0 bases and J by 0 bases, with 10 bases between. The data belong to a study of CD8+ T cells in alopecia areata. Sequencing relied on a cDNA template that was reverse transcribed from extracted RNA. The data were produced by immunoSEQ multiplex PCR, yet TCRdb's version contains in-frame clones alone and is incomplete. Of some 190,000 clones in the sample, around three fifths are singletons; the top ten hold 0.95% to 1.1%. Treatment specified: oral pan-JAK inhibitor, 5-10 mg twice daily.

The chain joins TRBV29-1 to TRBJ2-3; D is possibly TRBD1 or TRBD2 (5 bases each). This specimen was CD4+ T cells sorted from blood, taken at week 24, from a patient treated with tofacitinib. The origin of this receptor is a human donor with alopecia areata. The CDR3: CSVEDPRDSTDTQYF. CDR3 bases: TGCAGCGTTGAAGATCCCAGGGACAGCACAGATACGCAGTATTTT.